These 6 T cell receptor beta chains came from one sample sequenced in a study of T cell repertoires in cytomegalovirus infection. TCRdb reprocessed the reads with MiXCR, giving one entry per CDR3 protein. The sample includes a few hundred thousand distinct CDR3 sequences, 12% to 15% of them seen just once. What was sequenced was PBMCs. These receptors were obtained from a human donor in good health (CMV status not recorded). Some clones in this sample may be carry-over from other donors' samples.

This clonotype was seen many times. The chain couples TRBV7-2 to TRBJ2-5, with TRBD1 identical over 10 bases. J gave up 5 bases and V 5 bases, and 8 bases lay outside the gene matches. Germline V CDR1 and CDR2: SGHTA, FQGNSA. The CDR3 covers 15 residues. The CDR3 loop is CASSAGTGVSETQYF. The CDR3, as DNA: TGTGCCAGCAGCGCCGGGACAGGGGTATCGGAGACCCAGTACTTC.

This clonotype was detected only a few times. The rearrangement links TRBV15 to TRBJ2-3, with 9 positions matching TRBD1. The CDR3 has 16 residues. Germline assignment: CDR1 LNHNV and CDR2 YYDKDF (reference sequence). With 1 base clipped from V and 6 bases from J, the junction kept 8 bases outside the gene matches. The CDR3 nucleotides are TGTGCCACCAGCAGAGGCCAAGGACAGGGGAGGGATACGCAGTATTTT. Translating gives CATSRGQGQGRDTQYF. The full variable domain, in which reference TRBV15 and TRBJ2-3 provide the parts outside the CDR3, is DAMVIQNPRYQVTQFGKPVTLSCSQTLNHNVMYWYQQKSSQAPKLLFHYYDKDFNNEADTPDNFQSRRPNTSFCFLDIRSPGLGDTAMYLCATSRGQGQGRDTQYFGPGTRLTVL.

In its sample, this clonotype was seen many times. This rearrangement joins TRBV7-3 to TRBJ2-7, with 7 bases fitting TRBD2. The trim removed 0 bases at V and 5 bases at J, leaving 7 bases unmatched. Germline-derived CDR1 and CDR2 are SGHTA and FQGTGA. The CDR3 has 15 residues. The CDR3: CASSLTGLGFDEQYF. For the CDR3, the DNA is TGTGCCAGCAGCTTAACCGGACTAGGTTTCGACGAGCAGTACTTC.

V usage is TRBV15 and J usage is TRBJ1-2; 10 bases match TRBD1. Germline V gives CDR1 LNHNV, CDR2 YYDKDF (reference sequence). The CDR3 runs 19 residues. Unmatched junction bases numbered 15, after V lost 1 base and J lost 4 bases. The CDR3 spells CATSRGGGQGPLKSYGYTF. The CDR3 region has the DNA TGTGCCACCAGCAGAGGTGGGGGACAGGGGCCCCTTAAGAGCTATGGCTACACCTTC.

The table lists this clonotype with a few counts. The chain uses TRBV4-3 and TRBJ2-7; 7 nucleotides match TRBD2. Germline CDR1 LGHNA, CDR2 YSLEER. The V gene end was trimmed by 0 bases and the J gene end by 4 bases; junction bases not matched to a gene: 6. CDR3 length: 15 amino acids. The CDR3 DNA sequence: TGCGCCAGCAGCCAAGATTGGGCGGGAGCTTACGAGCAGTACTTC. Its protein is CASSQDWAGAYEQYF.

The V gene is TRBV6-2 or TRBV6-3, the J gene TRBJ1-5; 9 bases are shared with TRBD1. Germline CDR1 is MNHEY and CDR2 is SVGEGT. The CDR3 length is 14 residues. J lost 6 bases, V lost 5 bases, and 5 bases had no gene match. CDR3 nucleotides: TGTGCCAGCAGTCCAGGGACAGGGATTCAGCCCCAGCATTTT. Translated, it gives CASSPGTGIQPQHF.